Shown below are 16 T cell receptor beta chains from a single sample sequenced in a study of preoperative IRX-2 immunotherapy in early breast cancer. Noted treatment: preoperative locoregional IRX-2 cytokine immunotherapy. The method was immunoSEQ multiplex PCR; TCRdb's version includes in-frame clones alone and lacks a portion of them. The sample carries 35,000 to 50,000 clones, about 95% recorded once. Source: tumor tissue, taken after IRX-2 immunotherapy. The receptors derive from a human donor with breast cancer.

The chain has TRBV18 and TRBJ2-3; 8 bases line up with TRBD2. Germline CDR1 reads KGHSH; CDR2 reads LQKENI. V gave up 4 bases and J gave up 2 bases; unmatched junction bases: 8. This CDR3 has 16 amino acids. The DNA for the CDR3 is TGTGCCAGCTCACAGGCGAGCGGGGGATTCACAGATACGCAGTATTTT. As protein: CASSQASGGFTDTQYF.

The J gene is TRBJ2-2, the V gene TRBV10-1, with 8 nucleotides matching TRBD2. CDR1 and CDR2 from the germline V gene are WNHNN and SYGVQD (reference sequence). CDR3 length equals 14 residues. Losses at the gene ends were 7 bases for V and 8 bases for J; bases not matched to a gene: 9. The CDR3 DNA reads as TGCGCCAGCATAGGTCGAGCGGGAGAGGGGGAGCTGTTTTTT. Residues: CASIGRAGEGELFF.

J is TRBJ1-5 and V is TRBV7-2, with D unresolved. This CDR3 comprises 15 residues. Germline V gene lookup returns CDR1 SGHTA and CDR2 FQGNSA. Trimming left V 3 bases short and J 3 bases short, with 12 bases between. The CDR3 DNA reads TGTGCCAGCAGCTTGGGAAGCAGGATCAATCAGCCCCAGCATTTT. It encodes CASSLGSRINQPQHF.

The chain recombines TRBV5-4 with TRBJ2-3; D unclear. Germline V lookup: CDR1 SGHNT, CDR2 YYREEE (reference sequence). Trimming cost V 2 bases and J 3 bases, with 19 bases left between them. The CDR3 length is 17 residues. Here the CDR3 reads CASSLRSLGFGTDTQYF. The CDR3 nucleotides read TGTGCCAGCAGCTTACGGAGTCTGGGATTTGGAACAGATACGCAGTATTTT. The whole variable domain, remainder taken from reference TRBV5-4 and TRBJ2-3, is ETGVTQSPTHLIKTRGQQVTLRCSSQSGHNTVSWYQQALGQGPQFIFQYYREEENGRGNFPPRFSGLQFPNYSSELNVNALELDDSALYLCASSLRSLGFGTDTQYFGPGTRLTVL.

This clone was seen only a few times. The V and J genes are TRBV4-2 and TRBJ2-3; D gene unclear. Between the trimmed V and J ends, which lost 0 bases and 1 base, there was a span of 5 bases. Germline V gives CDR1 LGHNA, CDR2 YNFKEQ. This CDR3 spans 14 amino acids. The DNA for the CDR3 is TGTGCCAGCAGCCAAGATCCGGGCACAGATACGCAGTATTTT. Amino acid sequence: CASSQDPGTDTQYF.

The chain combines TRBV6-5 with TRBJ1-2; D gene uncertain. CDR3 length equals 13 residues. The germline V gene encodes CDR1 MNHEY and CDR2 SVGAGI. V was cut by 2 bases and J by 8 bases, with 12 bases left in between. Here the CDR3 DNA reads TGTGCCAGCAGTTACCATCCTTATGAGGGCTACACCTTC. This encodes CASSYHPYEGYTF.

This clone has only one observation. V is TRBV19 and J is TRBJ2-3; 9 nucleotides line up with TRBD2. From germline, CDR1 is LNHDA and CDR2 SQIVND (reference sequence). This CDR3 spans 15 amino acids. The trim removed 2 bases at V and 4 bases at J, leaving 4 bases unmatched. This CDR3 reads CASSILSGSADTQYF. The CDR3 coding sequence is TGTGCCAGTAGTATACTTAGCGGGAGTGCAGATACGCAGTATTTT.

The rearrangement links TRBV2 to TRBJ1-4, with D possibly matching TRBD1 (5 bases). The CDR3 is 17 residues long. V was shortened by 3 bases and J by 3 bases, with 17 bases between the two germline ends. Germline loops: CDR1 SNHLY, CDR2 FYNNEI. The CDR3 DNA is TGTGCCAGCAGTGAGGTAGTCAGGGAAGATTCTAATGAAAAACTGTTTTTT. Translation gives CASSEVVREDSNEKLFF.

The chain joins TRBV21-1 to TRBJ2-7; TRBD2, as called in the table, went unchecked against the DNA. TRBV21-1 is marked as a pseudogene. This CDR3 contains 16 residues. The DNA for the CDR3 is TGTGCCAGCAGCAAAAGGGCTAGGTGGCGGGGTTACGAGCAGTACTTC. Its protein product is CASSKRARWRGYEQYF.

The chain is built from TRBV27 and TRBJ1-4, with D maybe TRBD1 (6 bases). The CDR3 sequence is 14 residues long. Germline V gene sequence: CDR1 MNHEY, CDR2 SMNVEV (reference sequence). V shed 5 bases and J shed 8 bases, with 15 bases lying between them. DNA of the CDR3: TGTGCCAGCAGTATAGGACTGAGGGGGGAAAAACTGTTTTTT. It codes for CASSIGLRGEKLFF.

The chain employs TRBV9 and TRBJ1-2; the match to TRBD1 covers 12 bases. After removal of 4 bases from V and 8 bases from J, the junction contained 3 bases not matched to a gene. The V gene's germline CDR1 is SGDLS and CDR2 YYNGEE. The CDR3 is 13 amino acids. CDR3 DNA sequence: TGTGCCAGCAGCCCGGGACAGGGGGCCGGCTACACCTTC. It is translated as CASSPGQGAGYTF.

This chain connects TRBV29-1 to TRBJ2-7, with D unresolved. Trimming removed 5 bases at V and 2 bases at J, with 16 bases between. Germline V gene lookup returns CDR1 SQVTM and CDR2 ANQGSEA. The CDR3 has 14 amino acids. This CDR3 reads CSVLVFKRPYEQYF. The CDR3 nucleotides are TGCAGCGTTCTTGTGTTCAAGCGCCCCTACGAGCAGTACTTC.

This clone was recorded only once. V gene TRBV4-3 combines with J gene TRBJ2-7; possible D gene TRBD2, 6 bases. CDR1 LGHNA and CDR2 YSLEER come from the germline V gene. CDR3 length equals 16 residues. The V end was cut by 0 bases, the J end by 3 bases, with 15 bases between. The CDR3 is CASSQDLGTASYEQYF. DNA of the CDR3: TGCGCCAGCAGCCAAGATCTTGGGACTGCTAGCTACGAGCAGTACTTC.

A single count supports this clone. V is TRBV6-1 and J is TRBJ1-6; D call uncertain. Germline V gene lookup returns CDR1 MNHNS and CDR2 SASEGT. The V end lost 8 bases, the J end lost 6 bases, and 11 bases lay between the germline ends. There are 13 residues in the CDR3. CDR3 sequence: CASSLDINSPLHF. In DNA form, the CDR3 reads TGTGCCAGCTCACTCGATATTAATTCACCCCTCCACTTT.

This chain uses TRBV27 with TRBJ2-3; D possibly corresponds to TRBD1 (6 bases). Deletions cut 1 base from V and 3 bases from J, with 14 bases between. Germline-derived CDR1 and CDR2 are MNHEY and SMNVEV (reference sequence). This CDR3 region has 16 residues. The CDR3 nucleotides are TGTGCCAGCAGTTTATTGTCTCAGGGGTGGACAGATACGCAGTATTTT. Its protein product is CASSLLSQGWTDTQYF.

The rearrangement uses TRBV7-8 and TRBJ2-3; D not resolved. The V gene lost 2 bases and the J gene lost 0 bases, with 6 bases spanning the gap. The CDR3 contains 14 residues. Per the germline V gene, CDR1 is SGHVS and CDR2 is FQNEAQ. In nucleotides, the CDR3 is TGTGCCAGCAGCTTAATGCAAAGCACAGATACGCAGTATTTT. It specifies CASSLMQSTDTQYF.